This TCR beta chain comes out of a study of blood T cell repertoires in COVID-19 (TCRdb year 2020). Regarding the study in general: The collaborator samples originated in the United States, Italy and Spain and spanned the acute and convalescent phases of COVID-19. The prospective study material was composed of cDNA or gDNA derived from T cells, B-cell-depleted T cells, or PBMCs. HLA class I and class II types, where available, came from metadata supplied by the sample provider rather than from assay-based typing. A freely available public database, intended as a resource for researchers studying the immune response to SARS-CoV-2, is where the repertoires were released. The dataset comprised deeply sampled blood TCRbeta repertoires from subjects exposed to, actively infected with, or recovered from COVID-19. The samples were drawn from the first 160 participants of the ongoing ImmuneRACE study and from more than 1,000 subjects provided by 6 global collaborators. Nearly every sample came with metadata listing a de-identified subject ID, COVID-19 status, age in years and sex. What the authors observed across the whole study: How much clinical and demographic metadata was included differed by source and by participant, and the metadata was provided uncurated.

A word on this clone: The target of this receptor is not known. No per-base quality is available; no much larger clone lies one base away.

Reading the germline V gene (reference sequence) gives CDR1 LNHDA and CDR2 SQIVND. Compared with germline, V lacks 3 bases and J lacks 5 bases; bases without a gene match: 10. The CDR3 contains 16 residues, cysteine and phenylalanine counted. Of all the DNA, just the CDR3 is kept, 48 bases in frame from base 1. The collaborating institutions used their own protocols to collect whole blood in K2EDTA tubes. For TCRbeta analysis, collaborators shipped samples in one of three forms: frozen whole blood, isolated PBMCs, or DNA extracted from either of those sample types. TCRbeta CDR3 regions were amplified from genomic DNA using the immunoSEQ Assay, a bias-controlled multiplex PCR. In the authors' own workflow: The number of nucleated cells in each sample was estimated from the amplification of reference gene primers within the assay. To quantify the absolute abundance of each unique TCRbeta CDR3 rearrangement, sequence reads were collapsed and filtered. For each sample, productive Simpson clonality was calculated by taking the square root of Simpson's diversity index across productive rearrangements. Not all clones reach the TCRdb copy of this immuneACCESS table, which keeps in-frame sequences only. Checked studies attribute under half of the gap to unresolved V genes and leave the rest unexplained. Clone size and V and J calls were adopted from that table, with D and trimming inferred from the DNA. Present in this sample are 100,000 to 150,000 clones, over 75% of which were seen just once. The ten largest account for approximately 6.6% of the sample.

The chain is assembled from TRBV19 and TRBJ1-2, and 9 bases in between align with TRBD1. The clonotype was recovered from a man older than 75 with active or convalescent COVID-19. The sequencing sample was made of peripheral blood. The CDR3 corresponds to CASSMTPDRGSYGYTF. The DNA sequence reads TGTGCCAGTAGTATGACTCCGGACAGGGGAAGTTATGGCTACACCTTC. Extended through the reference TRBV19 and TRBJ1-2 proteins, this CDR3 yields the full variable domain: DGGITQSPKYLFRKEGQNVTLSCEQNLNHDAMYWYRQDPGQGLRLIYYSQIVNDFQKGDIAEGYSVSREKKESFPLTVTSAQKNPTAFYLCASSMTPDRGSYGYTFGSGTRLTVV.